This T cell receptor beta chain is drawn from a study of T cell repertoires in cytomegalovirus infection. About the study: An indication of both CMV infection and matching HLA type came from public TCR beta signatures.

A note on this clonotype: Its antigen remains unknown. The junction does not match germline at one end; this may be a read error.

General study findings and limits: HLA-C-restricted CMV-specific TCR beta clonotypes prevailed in the ex vivo response. CMV carriers having the relevant HLA were flagged by cumulative public TCR beta family frequency.

Each CDR3 protein is one row after TCRdb ran MiXCR on the reads. The top ten clones hold roughly 13% of a sample with 400,000 or so distinct CDR3 sequences, approximately 32% of them seen once. The CDR3 loop spans 14 amino acids. Germline V lookup: CDR1 WSHSY, CDR2 SAAADI. Input material: PBMCs. V gene TRBV10-2 combines with J gene TRBJ1-1; D ambiguous. The TCR was taken from a human donor in good health (CMV status not recorded). Some clones in this sample may be carry-over from other donors' samples. The CDR3 coding sequence is TGCGCAAGCAGTGAGGCCGGGGAGGGCACTGAAGATTTCTTT. Translated: CASSEAGEGTEDFF.